Each of the 15 T cell receptor beta chains below was sequenced from the same sample in a study of tumor-infiltrating lymphocytes in primary liver carcinoma. Co-extraction yielded RNA and DNA from around 20-30 mg of unsorted bulk tissue. From around 500 ng total RNA, TCR beta cDNA was generated with a primer in the constant region. Three-round nested multiplex PCR performed with slightly modified ARM-PCR produced the TCR beta libraries. A C-beta reverse primer and TRBV1-TRBV30 forward primers served in each of the first two PCR rounds, at 10 cycles apiece. One entry per CDR3 protein, called by TCRdb with MiXCR from the multiplex PCR reads. Counted here are about 99,000 distinct CDR3 sequences, about three quarters occurring once; the ten biggest clones make up over 9%. The sequenced sample consisted of liver tumor tissue from sampling region 5. The subset is: tumor region T5, tumor centre. These receptors were collected from a woman aged 55-70 years with primary liver carcinoma and hepatitis B virus infection.

With respect to this clonotype: A much larger clone differs by one base, so this may be a read error. The genes are TRBV28 and TRBJ1-5; maybe TRBD2 (7 bases). The assigned J gene may be wrong: the sequence end matches TRBJ2-3 better. CDR1 and CDR2 from the germline V gene are MDHEN and SYDVKM. CDR3 length equals 16 residues. As DNA, the CDR3 is TGTGCCAGCAGTGAACCGAAACCGGGGGGCAATCAGCCCCAGTATTTT. Protein product: CASSEPKPGGNQPQYF.

Only a few counts were recorded for this clonotype. At one of its ends the junction is not consistent with the germline gene, which may arise from a read error. The chain is built from TRBV6-1 and TRBJ1-5; 8 nucleotides agree with TRBD1. This CDR3 spans 17 amino acids. The germline gives CDR1 MNHNS, CDR2 SASEGT. The CDR3 loop reads CVSSARSGTGTNQPQHF. CDR3 nucleotide sequence: TGTGTCAGCAGCGCACGTAGCGGGACAGGAACCAATCAGCCCCAACATTTT.

This clonotype was seen at least ten times. The chain couples TRBV4-2 to TRBJ1-2, with 7 bases lining up with TRBD1. J gave up 7 bases and V 1 base, and 6 bases lay outside the gene matches. CDR3 length: 14 amino acids. CDR1 and CDR2 (germline): LGHNA, YNFKEQ. The DNA of the CDR3 is TGTGCCAGCAGCCAAGCAGGGGAGGGGGCTGGCTACACCTTC. Encoded protein: CASSQAGEGAGYTF.

In regard to this clonotype: A much more abundant neighbour one base away suggests this may be a read error. V usage is TRBV6-1 and J usage is TRBJ2-2; a possible D gene is TRBD1 (5 bases). There are 15 residues in the CDR3. Germline lookup yields CDR1 MNHNS and CDR2 SASEGT. Here the CDR3 reads CTSSESVGDTGELFF. CDR3 nucleotide sequence: TGTACCAGCAGTGAATCAGTAGGGGACACCGGGGAGCTGTTTTTT.

Remarks on this clonotype: One end of the junction varies from germline; a read error may be responsible. V and J are TRBV11-2 and TRBJ2-4; no reliable D call. CDR1 and CDR2 from the germline V gene are SGHAT and FQNNGV. This CDR3 has 15 residues. CDR3 sequence reads: CASSLAPAERNIQYF. In nucleotides, the CDR3 is TGTGCCAGCAGTTTAGCCCCGGCAGAGCGAAACATTCAGTACTTC.

Concerning this clonotype itself: The DNA is omitted, as the CDR3 cannot be located on it reliably, and the CDR3 follows TCRdb's listing. The chain recombines TRBV11-2 with TRBJ1-1. The CDR3 length is 13 residues, termini included. The germline V gene has CDR1 SGHAT and CDR2 FQNNGV. This CDR3 reads CASSFARGTETFF.

Regarding this clonotype: The junction does not match germline at one end; this may be a read error. This chain joins TRBV5-5 and TRBJ1-6; TRBD1 is a possible D gene (6 bases). Germline V lookup: CDR1 SGHKS, CDR2 YYEKEE (reference sequence). CDR3 length: 15 residues. The CDR3 protein is CASSLWGGDNSPPQF. The DNA for the CDR3 is TGTGCCAGCAGCTTGTGGGGGGGCGACAATTCACCCCCCCAATTT.

This clonotype appeared a single time. The conserved closing phenylalanine or tryptophan is absent in this CDR3, likely reflecting a read error. The chain links TRBV11-2 to TRBJ1-1; D may be TRBD1 (5 bases). Germline V gives CDR1 SGHAT, CDR2 FQNNGV. The CDR3 loop spans 14 amino acids. CDR3 in DNA: TGTGCCAGCAGTTTAGAGCGGGGGAGGGCTGAAGCTTTCTAT. Protein sequence: CASSLERGRAEAFY.

The sample holds many counts of this clonotype. The chain couples TRBV5-4 to TRBJ2-2, with 9 nucleotides matching TRBD1. V was clipped by 4 bases and J by 4 bases; unmatched bases: 8. Germline loops: CDR1 SGHNT, CDR2 YYREEE (reference sequence). The CDR3 totals 16 residues. CDR3 nucleotides: TGTGCCAGCAGCCCTAACAGGGGGCAGGTCACCGGGGAGCTGTTTTTT. Encoded protein: CASSPNRGQVTGELFF.

Remarks on this clonotype: The final CDR3 position lacks the conserved phenylalanine or tryptophan, pointing to a likely read error. It is unclear where the CDR3 begins or ends on the DNA, so no DNA is shown, and the CDR3 is as TCRdb lists it. This rearrangement joins TRBV11-2 to TRBJ2-1; the table names TRBD1, a call not compared with the DNA. CDR1 is SGHAT, CDR2 FQNNGV, per germline. The CDR3 comprises 15 residues, both ends counted. This CDR3 is CASSFLAYRIGEQLL.

This clonotype was recorded only once. The chain recombines TRBV7-6 with TRBJ2-3; the D is unclear. CDR1 and CDR2 from the germline V gene are SGHVS and FNYEAQ. V was shortened by 6 bases and J by 4 bases, with 17 bases between the two germline ends. The CDR3 totals 15 residues. The CDR3 loop reads CASRNGPVRADTQYF. In DNA form, the CDR3 reads TGTGCCAGCAGAAACGGACCCGTTCGGGCAGATACGCAGTATTTT.

On this clonotype: A read error is likely, as this CDR3 ends without the conserved phenylalanine or tryptophan. The V and J genes are TRBV11-3 and TRBJ2-7; 8 bases match TRBD1. The CDR3 runs 15 residues. Germline CDR1 SGHNT, CDR2 YENEEA. CDR3 DNA: TGTACCAGCAGCCCCGGGGCAGGGGGCAAATACGAGCAGTACCTC. Amino acid sequence: CTSSPGAGGKYEQYL.

The chain joins TRBV10-1 to TRBJ1-1; no reliable D call. V lost 5 bases and J 0 bases, leaving 7 bases between the germline ends. In germline, CDR1 is WNHNN, CDR2 SYGVQD (reference sequence). The CDR3 loop spans 13 amino acids. The CDR3 bases are TGCGCCAGCAGTTATCAAGTGAACACTGAAGCTTTCTTT. It translates to CASSYQVNTEAFF.

As regards this clonotype: The final CDR3 position lacks the conserved phenylalanine or tryptophan, pointing to a likely read error. The chain employs TRBV24-1 and TRBJ2-7; the match to TRBD1 covers 7 bases. Germline CDR1 and CDR2: KGHDR and SFDVKD. This CDR3 has 15 amino acids. V dropped 4 bases and J dropped 1; count of bases not matched to a gene: 6. This CDR3 is CATSDPTTGSYEQYS. The CDR3 DNA is TGTGCCACCAGTGACCCAACGACAGGGTCCTACGAGCAGTACTCC.

In the case of this clonotype: A much larger clone is a single base away; this may be a read error. This rearrangement joins TRBV30 to TRBJ1-5; possible D gene TRBD1, 5 bases. The CDR3 runs to 13 residues. V was cut by 5 bases and J by 4 bases, with 12 bases left in between. Germline V gene sequence: CDR1 GTSNPN, CDR2 SVGIG (reference sequence). CDR3 in DNA: TGTGCCTGGGGCCGGGGGTCGAATCAGCCCCAGCATTTT. Its translation: CAWGRGSNQPQHF.